The text below deals with one T cell receptor (beta chain). This table comes from immunoSEQ multiplex PCR, and its TCRdb copy is limited to in-frame clones, with some not included. Here the sample spans about 75,000 clones, around four fifths being singletons. This record belongs to a study of CD4 T cell repertoires in COVID-19. V was trimmed by 1 base and J by 4 bases, leaving 8 bases between them. The germline gives CDR1 SGHAT, CDR2 FQNNGV. The CDR3 consists of 14 residues. The rearrangement links TRBV11-2 to TRBJ2-1, with D possibly matching TRBD1 (6 bases). The clonotype was recovered from a human donor who had COVID-19. This specimen consisted of CD4+ T cells from peripheral blood, obtained after recovery from COVID-19. CDR3 coding DNA: TGTGCCAGCAGCTTAGGGACAGATTACAATGAGCAGTTCTTC. Its protein product is CASSLGTDYNEQFF.